Below, one T cell receptor (beta chain) is given with its context. Antigen specificity is unknown. Compared with germline, one end of the junction differs, possibly owing to a read error. The PCR used 60 Vbeta and 13 Jbeta primers. Measured with immunoSEQ multiplex PCR; TCRdb has only the in-frame clones, and not every one. This table has 100,000 to 150,000 clones, about three quarters appearing once. These data originate in a study of cytomegalovirus exposure and HLA in healthy donors. General study results and limits: Previous analysis showed most TCR beta V segments were productive about 87% or about 30% of the time. A missense DCLRE1C variant was associated with V- and J-gene trimming of TCR beta chains in a later analysis, and an independent cohort replicated the association. In vitro, a few CMV-associated chains proved specific for CMV antigens.

This CDR3 has 13 residues. Per the germline V gene, CDR1 is SSHAT and CDR2 is FNYEAQ (reference sequence). The TCR comes from a female donor in good health and CMV-seronegative. V usage is TRBV7-7 and J usage is TRBJ1-5, with D uncertain. Sequences were obtained from PBMCs. Here the CDR3 reads CASSLSRNQPQHF. CDR3 in DNA: TGTGCTAGCAGCTTAAGCCGCAATCAGCCCCAGCATTTT.